One and the same sample provided the 31 T cell receptor beta chains below, sequenced in a study of T-cell memory formation after mild COVID-19. Using its own MiXCR run on the 5' RACE reads, TCRdb lists one record per CDR3 protein. Here the sample spans 350,000 to 500,000 distinct CDR3 sequences, 20% being singletons. Sample: PBMCs or a T cell subset sorted from them (not recorded which). Receptors were obtained from an adult woman who had mild COVID-19 (a few samples of this study predate the infection). Cell type and time point are not known.

Of note for this clonotype: The junction and the germline gene differ at one end; a read error may be behind it. The chain links TRBV4-2 to TRBJ2-7; TRBD2 matches at 11 bases. This CDR3 has 15 residues. Germline-derived CDR1 and CDR2 are LGHNA and YNFKEQ. CDR3 sequence (DNA): TGTGCCAGCAGCCAAGAAGGCTCCGCTAGCGGGAGGCTCCTCTTC. This translates into CASSQEGSASGRLLF.

In this sample, this clonotype turned up a few times. V and J are TRBV12-3 or TRBV12-4 and TRBJ2-4, with D perhaps being TRBD1 or TRBD2 (5 bases each). V was clipped by 7 bases and J by 7 bases, with 14 bases between them. The CDR3 covers 13 residues. CDR3 sequence reads: CASTSQGENIQYF. The CDR3, as DNA: TGTGCCAGCACGTCGCAGGGAGAGAACATTCAGTACTTC.

J is TRBJ1-1 and V is TRBV12-3 or TRBV12-4; TRBD1 agrees at 7 bases. The CDR3 totals 13 residues. With V trimmed by 8 bases and J by 1 base, 4 bases remained unmatched. The CDR3 region has the DNA TGTGCCAGCCGGACAGGACAGAACACTGAAGCTTTCTTT. It codes for CASRTGQNTEAFF.

The rearrangement links TRBV5-6 to TRBJ1-1; D not resolved. The V end lost 5 bases, the J end lost 0 bases, and 5 bases lay between the germline ends. Germline values: CDR1 SGHDT, CDR2 YYEEEE. This CDR3 has 12 amino acids. The CDR3 sequence: CASSGMNTEAFF. The CDR3 region has the DNA TGTGCCAGCAGTGGGATGAACACTGAAGCTTTCTTT.

The chain recombines TRBV11-2 with TRBJ2-7; D is perhaps TRBD1 (6 bases). The CDR3 consists of 12 residues. Germline-derived CDR1 and CDR2 are SGHAT and FQNNGV. V lost 5 bases and J lost 8, with 13 bases in between. CDR3 loop: CASSTRDTQQYF. The CDR3 DNA follows: TGTGCCAGCAGCACCCGGGACACTCAGCAGTACTTC. Full variable domain (outside the CDR3, taken from reference TRBV11-2 and TRBJ2-7): EAGVAQSPRYKIIEKRQSVAFWCNPISGHATLYWYQQILGQGPKLLIQFQNNGVVDDSQLPKDRFSAERLKGVDSTLKIQPAKLEDSAVYLCASSTRDTQQYFGPGTRLTVT.

This clonotype was counted a few times. The chain couples TRBV7-2 to TRBJ2-2; 8 bases are shared with TRBD1. This CDR3 is built from 16 residues. Germline V lookup: CDR1 SGHTA, CDR2 FQGNSA. V lost 5 bases, J lost 7 bases, and 12 bases stayed unmatched. The CDR3 here is CASSQPFRGLDGELFF. The CDR3 coding sequence is TGTGCCAGCAGCCAACCATTCAGGGGGCTGGACGGGGAGCTGTTTTTT.

The V call is TRBV5-1, the J call TRBJ2-5, with D perhaps given as TRBD1 or TRBD2 (5 bases each). The germline gives CDR1 SGHRS, CDR2 YFSETQ. The V and J ends lost 1 base and 2 bases respectively, with 12 bases between them. CDR3 length: 15 residues. CDR3 region: CASSLMRGSQETQYF. The CDR3 region has the DNA TGCGCCAGCAGCTTGATGAGGGGCTCTCAAGAGACCCAGTACTTC.

This clonotype was picked up a small number of times. The V gene is TRBV3-2, the J gene TRBJ2-4; the table names TRBD2, a call not compared with the DNA. TRBV3-2 is designated a pseudogene. The length of the CDR3 is 18 residues. CDR3 DNA: TGTGCCAGCAATATTCCGGGACTAGCGGGAGAACATAAAAACATTCAGTACTTC. Translated: CASNIPGLAGEHKNIQYF.

The sample holds many counts of this clonotype. The V call is TRBV20-1, the J call TRBJ2-1, with D unclear. The CDR3 covers 15 residues. Trimming pared 6 bases from V and 0 bases from J, leaving 15 bases between. Per the germline V gene, CDR1 is DFQATT and CDR2 is SNEGSKA (reference sequence). The CDR3 sequence: CSAVDRTVSYNEQFF. CDR3 in DNA: TGCAGTGCCGTAGACCGAACCGTCTCCTACAATGAGCAGTTCTTC.

The chain employs TRBV6-5 and TRBJ2-1; D tentatively reads TRBD1 or TRBD2 (5 bases each). This CDR3 has 16 residues. V lost 4 bases to trimming and J lost 2 bases, with 15 bases between them. CDR1 is MNHEY and CDR2 is SVGAGI in the germline V gene. The CDR3 region is CASSSLPGRTYNEQFF. CDR3 bases: TGTGCCAGCAGTTCCCTTCCGGGACGCACCTACAATGAGCAGTTCTTC.

J is TRBJ2-5 and V is TRBV7-2; 7 nucleotides match TRBD2. Germline lookup yields CDR1 SGHTA and CDR2 FQGNSA. The CDR3 is made up of 13 amino acids. Trimming cost V 3 bases and J 4 bases; bases outside gene matches: 2. The CDR3 DNA sequence: TGTGCCAGCAGCTTCACTAGCGCAGAGACCCAGTACTTC. As protein: CASSFTSAETQYF. The complete variable domain, with remaining parts taken from reference TRBV7-2 and TRBJ2-5, reads GAGVSQSPSNKVTEKGKDVELRCDPISGHTALYWYRQSLGQGLEFLIYFQGNSAPDKSGLPSDRFSAERTGGSVSTLTIQRTQQEDSAVYLCASSFTSAETQYFGPGTRLLVL.

This clonotype was detected a few times. The V call is TRBV12-3 or TRBV12-4, the J call TRBJ2-5, with a weak D call TRBD1 (5 bases). The CDR3 runs to 14 residues. V lost 6 bases and J 1 base, leaving 12 bases between the germline ends. The CDR3 protein is CASSTTGTQETQYF. As DNA, the CDR3 is TGTGCCAGCAGCACCACAGGAACCCAAGAGACCCAGTACTTC.

This clonotype has just a few counts. The gene calls are TRBV7-9 and TRBJ1-2; 8 positions agree with TRBD1. The trim removed 5 bases at V and 4 bases at J, leaving 12 bases unmatched. The CDR3 is 16 amino acids. Germline values: CDR1 SEHNR, CDR2 FQNEAQ (reference sequence). The CDR3 sequence is CASSIKDREDGYGYTF. The CDR3 region has the DNA TGTGCCAGCAGCATCAAGGACAGGGAAGACGGCTATGGCTACACCTTC.

The chain joins TRBV6-5 to TRBJ1-2; D is unclear. From germline, CDR1 is MNHEY and CDR2 SVGAGI. Trimming took off 0 bases at V and 2 bases at J, with 7 bases between the two ends. The CDR3 contains 14 residues. CDR3: CASSYSPANYGYTF. The CDR3 region has the DNA TGTGCCAGCAGTTACTCCCCGGCGAACTATGGCTACACCTTC.

This clonotype was observed a few times. V gene TRBV6-6 combines with J gene TRBJ2-7; unclear D gene. The CDR3 covers 14 residues. Germline assignment: CDR1 MNHNY and CDR2 SVGAGI (reference sequence). V was pared by 5 bases and J by 3 bases, with 14 bases between. CDR3 in DNA: TGTGCCAGCAGTAACCCGCCTGGGTACTACGAGCAGTACTTC. Amino acids: CASSNPPGYYEQYF.

The chain links TRBV20-1 to TRBJ2-3, with D possibly being TRBD1 (6 bases). There are 15 residues in the CDR3. Germline CDR1 and CDR2: DFQATT and SNEGSKA (reference sequence). Between the trimmed V and J ends, which lost 3 bases and 0 bases, there was a span of 13 bases. In nucleotides, the CDR3 is TGCAGTGCTAGGTCCGGACAGCCTAGCACAGATACGCAGTATTTT. Translating gives CSARSGQPSTDTQYF.

This rearrangement joins TRBV6-1 to TRBJ2-1; TRBD2 aligns across 7 bases. Losses at the gene ends were 4 bases for V and 10 bases for J; bases not matched to a gene: 10. The CDR3 extends over 14 amino acids. From germline, CDR1 is MNHNS and CDR2 SASEGT. CDR3 DNA sequence: TGTGCCAGCAGTGCCTCTGGACTAGGAGGCGAGCAGTTCTTC. Translated, it gives CASSASGLGGEQFF.

V usage is TRBV5-1 and J usage is TRBJ1-1, with D possibly TRBD1 on 5 matching bases. V gave up 4 bases and J gave up 3 bases, with 13 bases separating them. The CDR3 is 14 amino acids. CDR1 SGHRS and CDR2 YFSETQ come from the germline V gene. The CDR3 bases are TGCGCCAGCAGCCCCAGGGAATGGGACACTGAAGCTTTCTTT. Translation: CASSPREWDTEAFF.

This clonotype has only a few counts. This chain uses TRBV9 with TRBJ2-1; 8 bases agree with TRBD2. The CDR3 runs to 16 residues. Trimming cost V 0 bases and J 1 base; bases outside gene matches: 3. Germline V gives CDR1 SGDLS, CDR2 YYNGEE. The CDR3 DNA reads TGTGCCAGCAGCGTAGACGGCGGGGGGTCCTACAATGAGCAGTTCTTC. Translating it yields CASSVDGGGSYNEQFF. The full variable domain, completed using reference TRBV9 and TRBJ2-1, is DSGVTQTPKHLITATGQRVTLRCSPRSGDLSVYWYQQSLDQGLQFLIQYYNGEERAKGNILERFSAQQFPDLHSELNLSSLELGDSALYFCASSVDGGGSYNEQFFGPGTRLTVL.

This clonotype was counted many times. The rearrangement uses TRBV5-1 and TRBJ2-7, with D unresolved. V was shortened by 0 bases and J by 1 base, with 8 bases between the two germline ends. Germline CDR1 is SGHRS and CDR2 is YFSETQ. The CDR3 has 14 amino acids. CDR3 in DNA: TGCGCCAGCAGCTTGGACAACGGGTCCTACGAGCAGTACTTC. Protein sequence: CASSLDNGSYEQYF.

The chain couples TRBV6-6 to TRBJ2-4; the D is unclear. Germline CDR1 is MNHNY and CDR2 is SVGAGI (reference sequence). The V end lost 7 bases, the J end lost 3 bases, and 16 bases lay between the germline ends. This CDR3 has 15 amino acids. This chain's CDR3 is CASISDLVGKNIQYF. The CDR3 region has the DNA TGTGCCAGCATCTCCGACCTAGTGGGCAAAAACATTCAGTACTTC.

This chain joins TRBV5-1 and TRBJ2-1; D is ambiguous. Trimming removed 0 bases from V and 3 bases from J, with 16 bases in between. The CDR3 is 17 residues long. Germline V CDR1 and CDR2: SGHRS, YFSETQ. In DNA, the CDR3 is TGCGCCAGCAGCTTGGGGGTAGTTAGAACTAACTACAATGAGCAGTTCTTC. It yields the protein CASSLGVVRTNYNEQFF.

This clonotype was detected a few times. The chain recombines TRBV29-1 with TRBJ2-1; possibly TRBD2 for D (6 bases). The CDR3 is 12 residues long. The V end lost 4 bases, the J end lost 5 bases, and 9 bases lay between the germline ends. In germline, CDR1 is SQVTM, CDR2 ANQGSEA. In DNA form, the CDR3 reads TGCAGCGTTGCGCGGGACCACAATGAGCAGTTCTTC. This translates into CSVARDHNEQFF.

About this clonotype: One end of the junction is discordant with germline, which a read error may explain. The chain recombines TRBV27 with TRBJ2-7; D may match TRBD1 or TRBD2 (7 bases each). This CDR3 comprises 19 residues. In germline, CDR1 is MNHEY, CDR2 SMNVEV (reference sequence). The DNA for the CDR3 is TGCACCAGCAGTTTCCTTCCTTGGGAGGGGGCGCTTGTTGAGGCCGAGCAGTACTTC. It codes for CTSSFLPWEGALVEAEQYF.

The V gene is TRBV2, the J gene TRBJ2-6; maybe TRBD1 (6 bases). The CDR3 contains 15 residues. Trimming cost V 6 bases and J 0 bases, with 9 bases left between them. Germline V gene sequence: CDR1 SNHLY, CDR2 FYNNEI. The CDR3, as DNA: TGTGCCAGCAGCGACAGGAGCTCTGGGGCCAACGTCCTGACTTTC. Translation gives CASSDRSSGANVLTF. Looking up the rest from reference TRBV2 and TRBJ2-6 gives the full variable domain: EPEVTQTPSHQVTQMGQEVILRCVPISNHLYFYWYRQILGQKVEFLVSFYNNEISEKSEIFDDQFSVERPDGSNFTLKIRSTKLEDSAMYFCASSDRSSGANVLTFGAGSRLTVL.

This clonotype has only a few counts. The rearrangement links TRBV28 to TRBJ1-1, with D perhaps TRBD1 (6 bases). Germline lookup yields CDR1 MDHEN and CDR2 SYDVKM. Trimming left V 4 bases short and J 8 bases short, with 11 bases between. The CDR3 consists of 12 residues. The CDR3 here is CASSSWTAEAFF. As DNA, the CDR3 is TGTGCCAGCAGTTCCTGGACAGCCGAAGCTTTCTTT.

This clonotype showed up just a few times. This chain links TRBV6-1 with TRBJ2-7; maybe TRBD2 (6 bases). Per germline, CDR1 MNHNS and CDR2 SASEGT. This CDR3 has 14 amino acids. The V end was cut by 7 bases, the J end by 3 bases, with 16 bases between. CDR3 sequence: CASTSLGLFYEQYF. CDR3 DNA sequence: TGTGCCAGCACCTCTCTGGGACTTTTCTACGAGCAGTACTTC.

The chain couples TRBV12-3 or TRBV12-4 to TRBJ1-2; the D gene is possibly TRBD1 (5 bases). V was clipped by 3 bases and J by 4 bases, with 12 bases between them. The CDR3 length is 14 residues. The CDR3 sequence: CASSFSTVRYGYTF. DNA of the CDR3: TGTGCCAGCAGTTTCTCGACAGTACGCTATGGCTACACCTTC.

This rearrangement joins TRBV6-5 to TRBJ2-7; D might be TRBD2 (5 bases). This CDR3 region has 15 residues. Trimming pared 0 bases from V and 0 bases from J, leaving 9 bases between. The germline V gene has CDR1 MNHEY and CDR2 SVGAGI. This chain's CDR3 is CASSYSGRASYEQYF. Written as DNA, the CDR3 is TGTGCCAGCAGTTACTCGGGGAGAGCCTCCTACGAGCAGTACTTC.

This clonotype was picked up a small number of times. The gene calls are TRBV30 and TRBJ2-2, with 10 bases fitting TRBD2. Germline V gene sequence: CDR1 GTSNPN, CDR2 SVGIG (reference sequence). The length of the CDR3 is 14 residues. The trim removed 5 bases at V and 7 bases at J, leaving 7 bases unmatched. CDR3 region: CAWVAGGLSGELFF. The DNA for the CDR3 is TGTGCCTGGGTAGCGGGAGGCCTCAGCGGGGAGCTGTTTTTT.

This clonotype has only a few counts. The V gene is TRBV2, the J gene TRBJ1-5; no firm D call. The V gene's germline CDR1 is SNHLY and CDR2 FYNNEI. Between the trimmed V and J ends, which lost 6 bases and 0 bases, there was a span of 12 bases. The CDR3 is made up of 15 amino acids. The CDR3 here is CASSGSSYSNQPQHF. The CDR3 region has the DNA TGTGCCAGCAGCGGGAGCTCTTATAGCAATCAGCCCCAGCATTTT.